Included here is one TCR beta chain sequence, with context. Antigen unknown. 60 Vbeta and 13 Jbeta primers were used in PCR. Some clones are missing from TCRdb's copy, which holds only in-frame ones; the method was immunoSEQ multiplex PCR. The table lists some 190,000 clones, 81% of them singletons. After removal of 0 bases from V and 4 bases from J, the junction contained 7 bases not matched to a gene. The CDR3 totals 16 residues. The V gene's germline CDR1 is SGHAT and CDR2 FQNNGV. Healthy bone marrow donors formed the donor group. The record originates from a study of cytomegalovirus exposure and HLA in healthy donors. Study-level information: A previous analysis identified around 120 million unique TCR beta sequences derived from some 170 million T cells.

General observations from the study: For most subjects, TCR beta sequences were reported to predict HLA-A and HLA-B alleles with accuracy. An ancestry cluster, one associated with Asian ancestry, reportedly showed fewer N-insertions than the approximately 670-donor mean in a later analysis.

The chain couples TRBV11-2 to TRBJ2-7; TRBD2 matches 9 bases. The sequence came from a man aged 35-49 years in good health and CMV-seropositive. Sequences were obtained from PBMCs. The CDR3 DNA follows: TGTGCCAGCAGCTTAGAGTTTGTGACTAGCGGTTACGAGCAGTACTTC. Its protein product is CASSLEFVTSGYEQYF.